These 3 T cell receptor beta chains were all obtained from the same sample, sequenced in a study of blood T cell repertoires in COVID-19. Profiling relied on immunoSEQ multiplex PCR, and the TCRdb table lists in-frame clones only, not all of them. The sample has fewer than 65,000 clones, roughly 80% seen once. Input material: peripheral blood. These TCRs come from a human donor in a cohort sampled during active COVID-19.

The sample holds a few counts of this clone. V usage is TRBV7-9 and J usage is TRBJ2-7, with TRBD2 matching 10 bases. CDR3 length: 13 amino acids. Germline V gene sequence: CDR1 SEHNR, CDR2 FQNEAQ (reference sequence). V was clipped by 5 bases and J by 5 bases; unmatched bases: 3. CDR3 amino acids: CASSLTSGNEQYF. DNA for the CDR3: TGTGCCAGCAGCCTTACTAGCGGGAACGAGCAGTACTTC.

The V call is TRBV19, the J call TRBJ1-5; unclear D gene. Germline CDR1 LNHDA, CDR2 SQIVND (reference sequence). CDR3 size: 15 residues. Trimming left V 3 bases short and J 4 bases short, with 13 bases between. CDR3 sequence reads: CASSILLGGNQPQHF. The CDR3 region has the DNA TGTGCCAGTAGTATTCTGTTGGGAGGGAATCAGCCCCAGCATTTT.

The chain's CDR3 is CASSFKAGAGGSTDTQYF. The CDR3 bases are TGTGCCAGCAGCTTCAAGGCCGGGGCGGGAGGTAGCACAGATACGCAGTATTTT. The rearrangement uses TRBV7-2 and TRBJ2-3; 8 bases map to TRBD2. The V gene end was trimmed by 3 bases and the J gene end by 0 bases; junction bases not matched to a gene: 11. The V gene's germline CDR1 is SGHTA and CDR2 FQGNSA. The CDR3 spans 18 residues.